This T cell receptor (beta chain) was observed in a study of T-cell reconstitution after alpha-beta-depleted transplantation in children (dated by TCRdb to the mid-2010s). Context from the whole study: Using TCR repertoire profiling, the study followed T-cell immune reconstitution in a quantitative way in children after TCRalphabeta/CD19-depleted allogeneic hematopoietic cell transplantation.

The library came from PCR. This sample was sequenced with an Illumina HiSeq 2500. To normalize quantification of the TCRbeta repertoire, the TCR libraries were built with molecular barcoding that relied on unique molecular identifiers. TCRdb applied fastp at Q25 and MiXCR to the public reads, then kept only in-frame beta chains. CDR3 protein duplicates are merged, each entry listing the most common genes and DNA. Within this sample are roughly 200,000 distinct CDR3 sequences, with roughly a tenth of them counted one time only. In total, the top ten clones hold 25% to 30% of the sample. The study at large found these results: Over the following months the frequencies of hyperexpanded clones went down, and after one year T-cell counts and TCRbeta diversity were mostly credited to newly produced T cells. The apparently early recovery of alphabetaT-cell counts about two months after transplant reportedly depended on only several hundred rapidly expanded clones that came from non-depleted graft cells. In some patients, the high TCRbeta diversity seen at day 60 was put down to recipient T cells and intrathymic progenitors that had survived conditioning.

This clonotype was detected only a few times. Its antigen is not yet known. The junction shows a germline mismatch at one end, possibly a read error. Taken with the paper, the label for treatment or condition translates to: allogeneic hematopoietic cell transplantation with graft depleted of TCRalphabeta T cells and CD19 B cells. TCRalphabeta/CD19-depleted allogeneic hematopoietic cell grafts were given to the transplant recipients, all of whom were children. The clonotype was recovered from a child less than two years old with acute myeloid leukemia, due to receive a stem cell transplant. The starting material was PBMCs, obtained before TCRalphabeta/CD19-depleted stem cell transplant.

In nucleotides, the sequence is TGTGCCTGCAGCCAAGATTGGGGCGAGAGGGCCTACAATGAGCAGTTCTTC. This encodes CACSQDWGERAYNEQFF. The chain couples TRBV3-1 to TRBJ2-1, with the D assignment possibly TRBD1 or TRBD2, given 5 matching bases for each. The CDR1 and CDR2 encoded by the germline V gene (reference sequence) are LGHDT and YNNKEL. Spanning cysteine to phenylalanine, the CDR3 consists of 17 amino acids. Just CDR3 DNA is preserved here, 51 bases in frame from base 1.